The rows below give T cell receptor beta chains drawn from one sample of a study of T cell repertoires in cytomegalovirus infection. TCRdb re-derived calls from the reads in MiXCR, one entry per CDR3 protein. Among around 350,000 distinct CDR3 sequences, roughly 20% were seen once, and the ten largest hold about 10%. The sample was PBMCs. These receptor sequences come from a human donor in good health (CMV status not recorded). Some clones in this sample may be carry-over from other donors' samples. The CDR3 runs from the conserved cysteine through the conserved F or W. The order of the fields is J gene, V gene, D gene, clone size, CDR3 protein, CDR3 DNA. D genes are given only for firm matches. Where a row states a size, it is once, few, many or the class of an expanded clone; other rows omit it.

j_call: TRBJ2-7; v_call: TRBV2; d_call: .; clone_size: .; cdr3_aa: CASSELAGSYYEQYF; cdr3_nt: TGTGCCAGCAGTGAATTGGCGGGGTCTTACTACGAGCAGTACTTC
j_call: TRBJ2-5; v_call: TRBV7-6; d_call: .; clone_size: few; cdr3_aa: CASSLTSGRLKETQYF; cdr3_nt: TGTGCCAGCAGCCTTACGTCGGGACGGCTGAAAGAGACCCAGTACTTC
j_call: TRBJ2-1; v_call: TRBV7-2; d_call: TRBD1; clone_size: many; cdr3_aa: CASSLALGQGHYNEQFF; cdr3_nt: TGTGCCAGCAGCTTAGCGCTGGGACAGGGGCATTACAATGAGCAGTTCTTC
j_call: TRBJ2-1; v_call: TRBV13; d_call: .; clone_size: .; cdr3_aa: CASSGGPSSYNEQFF; cdr3_nt: TGTGCCAGCAGCGGGGGACCTAGCTCCTACAATGAGCAGTTCTTC
j_call: TRBJ2-7; v_call: TRBV20-1; d_call: TRBD2; clone_size: .; cdr3_aa: CSARRGYEQYF; cdr3_nt: TGCAGTGCTCGGCGGGGGTACGAGCAGTACTTC
j_call: TRBJ1-1; v_call: TRBV20-1; d_call: .; clone_size: .; cdr3_aa: CSASYRGANTEAFF; cdr3_nt: TGCAGTGCTAGTTATCGAGGAGCGAACACTGAAGCTTTCTTT
j_call: TRBJ1-2; v_call: TRBV20-1; d_call: .; clone_size: .; cdr3_aa: CSAAEPRGYGYTF; cdr3_nt: TGCAGTGCAGCGGAACCCCGAGGTTATGGCTACACCTTC
j_call: TRBJ1-1; v_call: TRBV7-6; d_call: .; clone_size: many; cdr3_aa: CASSLITMNTEAFF; cdr3_nt: TGTGCCAGCAGCTTAATTACGATGAACACTGAAGCTTTCTTT
j_call: TRBJ2-7; v_call: TRBV7-2; d_call: .; clone_size: few; cdr3_aa: CASSLGLGRYEQYF; cdr3_nt: TGTGCCAGCAGCTTAGGGTTGGGGCGCTACGAGCAGTACTTC
j_call: TRBJ2-3; v_call: TRBV7-2; d_call: TRBD1; clone_size: few; cdr3_aa: CASSSRTGVQDTQYF; cdr3_nt: TGTGCCAGCAGCTCGCGCACAGGGGTTCAAGATACGCAGTATTTT
j_call: TRBJ2-5; v_call: TRBV15; d_call: .; clone_size: few; cdr3_aa: CATSESKVETQYF; cdr3_nt: TGTGCCACCTCAGAATCGAAGGTCGAGACCCAGTACTTC
j_call: TRBJ2-5; v_call: TRBV11-2; d_call: .; clone_size: .; cdr3_aa: CASSLGSPGWPAQYF; cdr3_nt: TGTGCCAGCAGCTTAGGAAGTCCAGGATGGCCGGCCCAGTACTTC